Sequencing of this T cell receptor beta chain was carried out in a study of CD8 T cells in Susac syndrome (dated by TCRdb to about 2019). About the investigation overall: Among the sequenced Susac syndrome patients, about 6 had clinically active disease and about eight were in clinical remission. Susac syndrome patients were therapy-naive, on corticosteroids (some also receiving IVIg), or on IVIg alone at blood withdrawal. Repertoire sequencing was used to test whether CD8+ T cell activation and differentiation in Susac syndrome was antigen driven. Paper-wide results and their limitations: No clonal expansion was detected in the CD4+ T cell repertoire of Susac syndrome patients. The study acknowledged that relatively few individuals were included in the TCR sequencing and HLA analysis.

High-throughput TCR beta sequencing profiled peripheral blood CD8+ and CD4+ T cells from healthy donors, Susac syndrome patients and multiple sclerosis patients. Susac syndrome patients met recently defined diagnostic criteria for definite or probable disease. Bulk CD8+ and CD4+ T cells were purified magnetically by negative isolation, whereas CD8+ TEMRA cells were enriched by FACS. Blood was collected in EDTA tubes and processed within 24 hours, with PBMCs isolated through density gradient centrifugation. PBMCs intended for TCR sequencing were cryopreserved in liquid nitrogen and thawed later in a water bath at 37 degrees C. The sorted or isolated CD4+, CD8+ and CD8+ TEMRA cells reached a purity of at least 90%. RNA was extracted using the RNeasy kit, and about 0.45 to 1 ug of the RNA was reverse transcribed with random hexamers. TCR beta CDR3 regions were amplified with the immunoSEQ multiplex PCR assay covering 54 Vbeta and 13 Jbeta segments. To correct PCR amplification bias, a synthetic template baseline was used for both primer optimization and computational correction. The source study handled its data this way. Only productive sequences were kept, with reads annotated to V, D and J genes according to IMGT and analyzed in immunoSEQ Analyzer. Clonality was computed as one minus Shannon entropy normalized by log2 of the number of productive unique sequences. Public and private clones were assessed among the 100 most prevalent clones of each patient and control. Clones were defined as Susac-specific when absent from the healthy and MS cohorts, from over 950 published viral clones and from other ImmuneACCESS disease sequences. TCRdb reanalyzed the raw reads on its own, using fastp at Q25 for trimming and MiXCR for clone calling, and kept in-frame beta chains. Each entry merges the rows of one CDR3 protein and shows their most common DNA and genes. The V and J calls shown here were made by TCRdb, not taken from the authors' results. The sample table records approximately 210,000 distinct CDR3 sequences; approximately 94% of these occur just once. Roughly 0.14% of the sample comes from the top ten.

The CDR1 and CDR2 encoded by the germline V gene are SGHRS and YFSETQ. The CDR3 numbers 18 residues from cysteine through phenylalanine. Only the CDR3 part of the read is kept: 54 bases, read in frame from the first base. After removal of 4 bases from V and 0 bases from J, the junction retains 9 bases not matched to a gene. Points on this clonotype: No cognate antigen has been identified for it. Per-base qualities were not stored, and no clone one base away is much larger.

This sequence was found in a human donor with Susac syndrome. Specimen: CD4+ T cells from PBMCs. The rearrangement joined TRBV5-1 to TRBJ2-4, and TRBD2 matches 11 of the central bases. DNA sequence: TGCGCCAGCAGCCCGAGACTAGCGGGGAGCCTAGCCAAAAACATTCAGTACTTC. This translates into CASSPRLAGSLAKNIQYF.